One sample yielded the 3 T cell receptor beta chains listed below, sequenced in a study of blood T cell repertoires in COVID-19. Profiling relied on immunoSEQ multiplex PCR, and the TCRdb table lists in-frame clones only, not all of them. This table has under 100,000 clones, approximately 78% appearing once. Sequencing used peripheral blood. These receptors all come from a man in his fifties or sixties with COVID-19, enrolled during active disease.

The rearrangement links TRBV7-2 to TRBJ2-2; TRBD2 might be the D (7 bases). Germline V lookup: CDR1 SGHTA, CDR2 FQGNSA. V lost 6 bases and J 5 bases, leaving 22 bases between the germline ends. CDR3 length: 17 amino acids. CDR3 protein: CASRLNHGGLQTGELFF. In DNA form, the CDR3 reads TGTGCCAGCAGACTGAATCACGGGGGGCTCCAGACCGGGGAGCTGTTTTTT. Supplemented by reference TRBV7-2 and TRBJ2-2, the full variable domain reads GAGVSQSPSNKVTEKGKDVELRCDPISGHTALYWYRQSLGQGLEFLIYFQGNSAPDKSGLPSDRFSAERTGGSVSTLTIQRTQQEDSAVYLCASRLNHGGLQTGELFFGEGSRLTVL.

V usage is TRBV5-1 and J usage is TRBJ2-2, with D perhaps TRBD2 (6 bases). The length of the CDR3 is 13 residues. Germline V gene data show CDR1 as SGHRS and CDR2 as YFSETQ. Between the trimmed V and J ends, which lost 10 bases and 2 bases, there was a span of 12 bases. The CDR3 DNA reads TGCGCCGGGAGGCAGGAAAACACCGGGGAGCTGTTTTTT. Translating gives CAGRQENTGELFF.

This clone was counted at least ten times. The J gene is TRBJ1-5, the V gene TRBV6-4, with 12 bases matching TRBD1. The CDR3 spans 13 residues. Trimming removed 6 bases from V and 7 bases from J; junction bases left unmatched: 1. Germline V lookup: CDR1 MRHNA, CDR2 SNTAGT. CDR3 in amino acids: CASRGQGAQPQHF. The CDR3 nucleotides read TGTGCCAGCAGGGGACAGGGGGCACAGCCCCAGCATTTT.